This T cell receptor (beta chain) was sequenced in a study of T cell responses to AZD1222 COVID-19 vaccine. Study outcomes and limitations: White British donors predominated, females outnumbered males, and clonal diversity was possibly underestimated. Samples come after the peak T cell response, not at day 14. Reports indicate that nearly half of spike-specific TCRs are directed at unmutated variant regions.

About this clone: What it binds is unknown.

Profiling relied on immunoSEQ multiplex PCR, and the TCRdb table lists in-frame clones only, not all of them. The table includes 90,000 to 95,000 clones, around 93% detected once. The V gene's germline CDR1 is SGHNT and CDR2 YYREEE (reference sequence). This CDR3 region has 15 residues. The J segment lost 4 bases and the V segment lost 6 bases, leaving 12 bases of the junction unmatched. The sequences come from peripheral blood, collected on day 0 of AZD1222 vaccination. V and J are TRBV5-4 and TRBJ2-5; 7 nucleotides match TRBD2. This receptor was obtained from an adult in good health. The CDR3 bases are TGTGCCAGCATGCCCTCAGGCGGGAGTGGAGAGACCCAGTACTTC. This gives the protein CASMPSGGSGETQYF.